This T cell receptor beta chain appears in the sequencing data of a study of immune aging and cytomegalovirus after organ transplant (dated by TCRdb to 2020 to 2023). Some background on the complete study: All transplant recipients received three-drug immunosuppression with prednisone, tacrolimus, and mycophenolate. What the study reported, not specific to this receptor: Because CD57 was not measured in the sequencing data, a conservative gene-based aging definition was used instead. Following viremia, cells with an aged phenotype rose post-transplant no matter the clone size, with the increase showing up earlier in large clones (days 200-264) than in small clones. Large clones contained a higher proportion of TEMRA cells, and the seven largest clones (over 1,800 cells) acquired aged and TEMRA cells while losing TCM cells.

For CDR1 and CDR2, the germline V gene (reference sequence) lists MNHEY and SMNVEV. The CDR3 sequence holds 16 residues, the cysteine and phenylalanine included. Of the read, only the CDR3 DNA is kept; its 48 bases are in frame from base 1. Unmatched junction bases come to 6, with V trimmed by 1 base and J by 6 bases. This clonotype has at least ten counts. Its antigen is still unknown. The sample holds no much larger clone one base away, and base qualities are not on file. The time point label, read with the paper, signifies: five sample-tagged time points from pre-transplant (day -1) to day 368 post-transplant, pooled. After thawing, PBMC were stimulated with a CMV IE-1 overlapping peptide library for eleven to twelve hours, with no transport inhibitors added. After being thawed and rested overnight, the cells were stimulated in R10 medium along with CD28/CD49d costimulation. The IE-1 peptide library was made up of 15-amino-acid peptides, each overlapping by 11 amino acids. Samples from each time point were barcoded using BD Single-Cell Multiplexing Kit Sample Tags, then pooled and stained with oligo-conjugated anti-CD45RA and sorting antibodies. A BD FACSAria III was used to sort CMV-responsive CD8+CD137+ and CD4+CD154+ T cells at 4-way purity. EDTA vacutainers were used to collect blood, which was then processed with a Ficoll gradient within 1-24 hours.

Libraries came from single-cell sequencing. The reads were generated on an Illumina NovaSeq 6000. The BD Rhapsody Targeted mRNA and AbSeq Reagent Kit, in a microwell format, was used for cell capture and library preparation. The libraries included TCR, sample tags, AbSeq, and targeted mRNA from the Human T-Cell Expression Panel, along with custom TOX and TOX2 primers. Sequencing of the libraries was done on an Illumina NovaSeq. The source study handled its data this way. The analysis covered approximately 11,000 cells in total, of which fewer than 8,500 were CD8 T cells and approximately 4,500 were CD8 T cells with an identifiable TCR CDR3. The BD Rhapsody Targeted Analysis Pipeline, including V(D)J processing, was run on the Seven Bridges Genomics platform to process the raw data. Quality control, Sample Tag demultiplexing with Lex-BDSMK, clone identification with VDJ Explorer, and Seurat clustering were performed in SeqGeq 1.6.0. Clones comprising <1% of CD8 T cells were considered non-expanded; clones comprising >2.5% of the sample were considered clonal expansions. TCRdb reprocessing: public reads trimmed at Q25 with fastp, clones called with MiXCR, in-frame beta chains kept. Rows are unified per CDR3 protein, each entry keeping the most common DNA and genes. These V and J calls rely on TCRdb rather than the paper's analysis. For this sample the table gives about 21,000 distinct CDR3 sequences, of which about a third were detected only once. The ten top clones hold under 30% of the sample.

This receptor was taken from a female donor who had a heart transplant and CMV viremia. The chain is encoded by TRBV27 joined to TRBJ2-2, and 9 junctional nucleotides match TRBD2. Sequencing was performed on CMV peptide-activated CD4+ and CD8+ T cells sorted from blood, taken at five time points, pooled. What the cell subset or site label conveys for this sample: sorted CD8+CD137+ and CD4+CD154+ T cells after 12 h CMV IE-1 peptide stimulation. The bases are TGTGCCAGCAGTTTATTGGTTAGCGGGAGAGCCGGGGAGCTGTTTTTT. It translates to CASSLLVSGRAGELFF.